These 17 T cell receptor beta chains share one sample of origin, sequenced in a study of blood T cell repertoires in COVID-19. Data came from immunoSEQ multiplex PCR; TCRdb stores just in-frame clones and leaves some out. The data contain about 170,000 clones, 83% of them seen just once; the ten biggest clones take up roughly 18%. The specimen was peripheral blood. The receptors here all came from a woman in her 70s who had recovered from COVID-19.

The genes are TRBV5-1 and TRBJ2-3; D is perhaps TRBD2 (5 bases). Trimming took 1 base from V and 6 from J, leaving 6 bases between them. The germline gives CDR1 SGHRS, CDR2 YFSETQ. The CDR3 contains 12 residues. The CDR3 nucleotides are TGCGCCAGCAGCTTGTCGGGGGATACGCAGTATTTT. Translation: CASSLSGDTQYF.

The rearrangement joins TRBV5-5 to TRBJ2-7, with D maybe TRBD2 (5 bases). This CDR3 has 13 amino acids. V was pared by 3 bases and J by 8 bases, with 15 bases between. Germline V gives CDR1 SGHKS, CDR2 YYEKEE (reference sequence). The CDR3 DNA sequence: TGTGCCAGCAGCTCCCCCCCCGGGGAGCAGCAGTACTTC. It specifies CASSSPPGEQQYF.

The chain couples TRBV18 to TRBJ1-2, with 9 nucleotides matching TRBD1. This CDR3 contains 15 residues. CDR1 KGHSH and CDR2 LQKENI come from the germline V gene. V was pared by 3 bases and J by 5 bases, with 7 bases of the junction left unmatched. CDR3 loop: CASSPPTGGYYGYTF. The CDR3 DNA reads as TGTGCCAGCTCACCCCCCACAGGGGGCTATTATGGCTACACCTTC.

The chain combines TRBV9 with TRBJ1-1; maybe TRBD1 (5 bases). Trimming cost V 4 bases and J 0 bases, with 10 bases left between them. Germline CDR1 and CDR2: SGDLS and YYNGEE. This CDR3 comprises 14 residues. The CDR3 sequence is CASSPRAVNTEAFF. Written as DNA, the CDR3 is TGTGCCAGCAGCCCCAGGGCGGTGAACACTGAAGCTTTCTTT.

This rearrangement joins TRBV7-2 to TRBJ1-6; 7 positions match TRBD1. V lost 5 bases, J lost 6 bases, and 13 bases stayed unmatched. There are 17 residues in the CDR3. CDR1 and CDR2 from the germline V gene are SGHTA and FQGNSA. CDR3 sequence (DNA): TGTGCCAGCAGCGCCAGACCGGACAGGAGACCTAATTCACCCCTCCACTTT. It is translated as CASSARPDRRPNSPLHF. The full variable domain, its missing parts supplied by reference TRBV7-2 and TRBJ1-6, is GAGVSQSPSNKVTEKGKDVELRCDPISGHTALYWYRQSLGQGLEFLIYFQGNSAPDKSGLPSDRFSAERTGGSVSTLTIQRTQQEDSAVYLCASSARPDRRPNSPLHFGNGTRLTVT.

V gene TRBV28 combines with J gene TRBJ2-3; the D gene is possibly TRBD1 (6 bases). This CDR3 comprises 14 residues. Germline V gene sequence: CDR1 MDHEN, CDR2 SYDVKM. The germline V and J ends were trimmed by 5 bases and 6 bases, with 15 bases remaining between them. The CDR3 DNA reads as TGTGCCAGCAGTGGGGGCGGCGCGAGTGATACGCAGTATTTT. Its translation is CASSGGGASDTQYF.

For the CDR3, the DNA is TGTGCCAGTAGTATAGCAAGGGGGGGAGGTCAGCCCCAGCATTTT. Protein: CASSIARGGGQPQHF. The genes are TRBV19 and TRBJ1-5; maybe TRBD1 (6 bases). Germline assignment: CDR1 LNHDA and CDR2 SQIVND (reference sequence). V gave up 1 base and J gave up 6 bases, with 13 bases separating them. The CDR3 is 15 amino acids.

The chain's CDR3 is CASSPDRWGTQYF. CDR3 in DNA: TGTGCCAGCAGCCCCGACAGGTGGGGTACGCAGTATTTT. The chain has TRBV3-1 (or the pseudogene TRBV3-2) and TRBJ2-3; TRBD1 might be the D (6 bases). This CDR3 comprises 13 residues. V lost 4 bases to trimming and J lost 8 bases, with 13 bases between them. CDR1 and CDR2 (germline): LGHDT, YNNKEL (reference sequence).

The chain employs TRBV29-1 and TRBJ1-2; 7 bases fit TRBD1. The CDR3 consists of 14 residues. V was pared by 2 bases and J by 4 bases, with 7 bases of the junction left unmatched. Germline V CDR1 and CDR2: SQVTM, ANQGSEA. CDR3 sequence reads: CSVEKGRGIYGYTF. The CDR3 DNA sequence: TGCAGCGTTGAAAAAGGCAGGGGGATCTATGGCTACACCTTC.

The V call is TRBV6-6, the J call TRBJ1-2; D remains unclear. This CDR3 is built from 13 residues. CDR1 and CDR2 (germline): MNHNY, SVGAGI (reference sequence). Trimming removed 1 base at V and 5 bases at J, with 8 bases between. CDR3 sequence reads: CASSYLSGYGYTF. CDR3 DNA: TGTGCCAGCAGTTACTTGTCCGGGTATGGCTACACCTTC.

The genes are TRBV28 and TRBJ2-5; the D gene is possibly TRBD2 (7 bases). CDR1 is MDHEN and CDR2 is SYDVKM in the germline V gene. The CDR3 is 16 residues long. The ends were cut back, 5 bases at V and 8 bases at J, with 24 bases in the middle. The CDR3 reads CASSPPRGGGRGTQYF. For the CDR3, the DNA is TGTGCCAGCAGTCCCCCCCGGGGAGGGGGTAGAGGAACCCAGTACTTC.

This sequence joins TRBV13 and TRBJ2-4; no clear D. CDR3 size: 17 residues. Trimming pared 4 bases from V and 0 bases from J, leaving 16 bases between. Per the germline V gene, CDR1 is PRHDT and CDR2 is FYEKMQ (reference sequence). The CDR3 loop is CASSSRSLIRAKNIQYF. The CDR3 DNA reads TGTGCCAGCAGCTCACGATCCCTAATTAGAGCCAAAAACATTCAGTACTTC.

The rearrangement joins TRBV7-2 to TRBJ1-2; D may be TRBD1 (5 bases). The CDR3 runs to 16 residues. Germline CDR1 SGHTA, CDR2 FQGNSA. Trimming took 5 bases from V and 0 from J, leaving 16 bases between them. CDR3 coding DNA: TGTGCCAGCAGCCCCCGGGGGGGACGGACTAACTATGGCTACACCTTC. As protein: CASSPRGGRTNYGYTF.

Only a few counts were recorded for this clone. V is TRBV5-1 and J is TRBJ1-6, with 7 bases that match TRBD1. V trimming: 3 bases; J trimming: 8 bases; junction bases outside the gene matches: 5. The germline V gene has CDR1 SGHRS and CDR2 YFSETQ. The CDR3 is 14 amino acids. The CDR3 bases are TGCGCCAGCAGCTCGGGACAGTATCATTCACCCCTCCACTTT. Translation: CASSSGQYHSPLHF.

The rearrangement uses TRBV5-4 and TRBJ2-7, with TRBD2 matching 7 bases. With 2 bases clipped from V and 4 bases from J, the junction kept 6 bases outside the gene matches. Germline V gene sequence: CDR1 SGHNT, CDR2 YYREEE (reference sequence). This CDR3 region has 14 residues. This CDR3 is CASSFRGSEYEQYF. CDR3 DNA: TGTGCCAGCAGCTTTCGCGGGAGTGAGTACGAGCAGTACTTC.

The genes are TRBV5-1 and TRBJ2-5; perhaps TRBD2 as D (5 bases). Trimming removed 0 bases at V and 1 base at J, with 10 bases between. This CDR3 has 15 residues. CDR1 SGHRS and CDR2 YFSETQ come from the germline V gene. The CDR3 sequence is CASSLGASSQETQYF. CDR3 coding DNA: TGCGCCAGCAGCTTGGGTGCTAGCAGCCAAGAGACCCAGTACTTC.

The chain couples TRBV7-8 to TRBJ2-7; 7 bases map to TRBD2. From germline, CDR1 is SGHVS and CDR2 FQNEAQ. The CDR3 has 14 amino acids. Trimming cost V 5 bases and J 2 bases; bases outside gene matches: 6. The CDR3 region has the DNA TGTGCCAGCAGCCCCCGGGGGGTCCCCTACGAGCAGTACTTC. It encodes CASSPRGVPYEQYF.